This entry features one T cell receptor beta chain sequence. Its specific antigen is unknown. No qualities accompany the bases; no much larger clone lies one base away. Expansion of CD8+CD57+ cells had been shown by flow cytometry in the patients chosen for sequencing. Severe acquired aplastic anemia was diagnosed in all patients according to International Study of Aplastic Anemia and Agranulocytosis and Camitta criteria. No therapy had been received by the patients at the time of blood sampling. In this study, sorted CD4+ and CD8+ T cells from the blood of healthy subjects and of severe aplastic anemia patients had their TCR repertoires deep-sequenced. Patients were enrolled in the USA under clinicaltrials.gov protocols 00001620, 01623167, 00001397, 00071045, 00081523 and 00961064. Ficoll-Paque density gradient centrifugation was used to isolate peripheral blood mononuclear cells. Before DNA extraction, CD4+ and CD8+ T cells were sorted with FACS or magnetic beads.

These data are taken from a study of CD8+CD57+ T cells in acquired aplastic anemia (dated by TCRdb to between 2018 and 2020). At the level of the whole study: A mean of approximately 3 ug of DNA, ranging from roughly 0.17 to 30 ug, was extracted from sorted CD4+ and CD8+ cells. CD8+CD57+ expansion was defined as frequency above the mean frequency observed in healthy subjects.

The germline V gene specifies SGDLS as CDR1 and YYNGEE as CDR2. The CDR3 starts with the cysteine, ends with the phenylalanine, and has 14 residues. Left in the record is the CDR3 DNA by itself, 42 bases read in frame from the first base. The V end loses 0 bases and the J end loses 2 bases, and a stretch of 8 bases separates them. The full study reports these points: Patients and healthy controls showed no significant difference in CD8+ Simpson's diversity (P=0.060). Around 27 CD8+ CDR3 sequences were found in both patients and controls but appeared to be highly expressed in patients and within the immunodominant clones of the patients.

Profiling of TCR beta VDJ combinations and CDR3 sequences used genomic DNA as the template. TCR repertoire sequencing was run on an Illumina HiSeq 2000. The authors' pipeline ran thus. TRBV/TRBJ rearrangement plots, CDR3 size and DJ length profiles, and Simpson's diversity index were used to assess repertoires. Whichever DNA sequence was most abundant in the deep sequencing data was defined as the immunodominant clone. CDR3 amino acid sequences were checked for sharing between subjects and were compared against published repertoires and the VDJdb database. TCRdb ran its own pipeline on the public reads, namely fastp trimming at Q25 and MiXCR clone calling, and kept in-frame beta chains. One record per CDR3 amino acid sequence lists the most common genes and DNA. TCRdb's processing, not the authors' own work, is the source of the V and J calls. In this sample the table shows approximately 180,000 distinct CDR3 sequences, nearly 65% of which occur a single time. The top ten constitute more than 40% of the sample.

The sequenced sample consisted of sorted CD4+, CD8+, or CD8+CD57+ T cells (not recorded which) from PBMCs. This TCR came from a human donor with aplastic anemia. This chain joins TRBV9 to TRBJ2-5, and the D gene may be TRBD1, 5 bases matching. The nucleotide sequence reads TGTGCCAGCAGCGTAGACCCAGGGCAAGAGACCCAGTACTTC. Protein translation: CASSVDPGQETQYF. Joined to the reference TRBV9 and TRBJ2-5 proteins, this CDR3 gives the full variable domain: DSGVTQTPKHLITATGQRVTLRCSPRSGDLSVYWYQQSLDQGLQFLIQYYNGEERAKGNILERFSAQQFPDLHSELNLSSLELGDSALYFCASSVDPGQETQYFGPGTRLLVL.